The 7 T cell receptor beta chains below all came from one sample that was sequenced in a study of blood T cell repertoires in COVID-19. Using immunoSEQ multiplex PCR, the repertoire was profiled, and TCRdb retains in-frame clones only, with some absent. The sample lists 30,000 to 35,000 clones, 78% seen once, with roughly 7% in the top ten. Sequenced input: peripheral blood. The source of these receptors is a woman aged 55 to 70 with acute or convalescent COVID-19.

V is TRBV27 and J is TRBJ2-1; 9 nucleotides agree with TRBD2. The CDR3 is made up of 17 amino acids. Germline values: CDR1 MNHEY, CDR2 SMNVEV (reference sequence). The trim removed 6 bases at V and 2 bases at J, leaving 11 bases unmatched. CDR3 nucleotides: TGTGCCAGCAGGCTAAGGTCTAGCGGGACAGCCTACAATGAGCAGTTCTTC. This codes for CASRLRSSGTAYNEQFF.

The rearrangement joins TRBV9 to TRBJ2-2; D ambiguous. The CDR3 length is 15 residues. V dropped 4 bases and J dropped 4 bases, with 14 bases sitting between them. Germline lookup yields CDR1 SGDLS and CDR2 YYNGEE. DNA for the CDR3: TGTGCCAGCAGCCCCCACAGTCAGCCCACCGGGGAGCTGTTTTTT. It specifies CASSPHSQPTGELFF.

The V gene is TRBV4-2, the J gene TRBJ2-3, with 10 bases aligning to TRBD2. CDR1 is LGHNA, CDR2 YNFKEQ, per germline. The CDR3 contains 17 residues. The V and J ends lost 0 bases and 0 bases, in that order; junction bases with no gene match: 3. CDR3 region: CASSQDTSGASTDTQYF. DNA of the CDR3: TGTGCCAGCAGCCAAGATACTAGCGGGGCCAGCACAGATACGCAGTATTTT.

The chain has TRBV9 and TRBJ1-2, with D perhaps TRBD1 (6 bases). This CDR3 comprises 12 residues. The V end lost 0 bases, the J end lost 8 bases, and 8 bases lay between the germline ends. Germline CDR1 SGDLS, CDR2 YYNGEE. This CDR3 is CASSVGGQGYTF. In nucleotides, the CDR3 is TGTGCCAGCAGCGTAGGAGGACAGGGCTACACCTTC.

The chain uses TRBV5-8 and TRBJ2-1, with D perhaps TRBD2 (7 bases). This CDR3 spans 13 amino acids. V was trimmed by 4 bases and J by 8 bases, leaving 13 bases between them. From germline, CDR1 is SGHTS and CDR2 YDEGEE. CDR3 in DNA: TGTGCCAGCAGCACGGGGGGCCGGGATGAGCAGTTCTTC. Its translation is CASSTGGRDEQFF.

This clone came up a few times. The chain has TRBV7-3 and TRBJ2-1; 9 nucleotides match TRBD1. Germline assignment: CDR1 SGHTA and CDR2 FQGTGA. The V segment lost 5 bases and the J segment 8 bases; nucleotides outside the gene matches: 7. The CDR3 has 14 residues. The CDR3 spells CASSRQGGLDEQFF. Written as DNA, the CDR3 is TGTGCCAGCAGCCGACAGGGGGGTCTGGATGAGCAGTTCTTC.

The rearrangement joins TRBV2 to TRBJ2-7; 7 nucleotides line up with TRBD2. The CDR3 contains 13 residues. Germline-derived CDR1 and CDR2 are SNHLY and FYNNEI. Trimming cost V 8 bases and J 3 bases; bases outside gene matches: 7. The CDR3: CASGAGPNYEQYF. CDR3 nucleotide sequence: TGTGCCAGCGGAGCGGGACCGAACTACGAGCAGTACTTC.